This TCR beta chain was profiled in a study of cytomegalovirus exposure and HLA in healthy donors. PCR used 60 Vbeta primers and 13 Jbeta primers. Libraries were prepared by immunoSEQ multiplex PCR; TCRdb keeps only in-frame clonotypes and omits some of them. The sample has roughly 140,000 clones, about 80% seen once. The CDR3 is made up of 12 amino acids. Between the trimmed V and J ends, which lost 2 bases and 8 bases, there was a span of 9 bases. Per germline, CDR1 GTSNPN and CDR2 SVGIG (reference sequence). Sequenced sample: PBMCs. The receptor comes from a male donor in good health and CMV-seronegative. V and J are TRBV30 and TRBJ2-2; tentatively, D is TRBD2 (5 bases). In DNA, the CDR3 is TGTGCCTGGAGTCGACGGGAAGGGGAGCTGTTTTTT. This gives the protein CAWSRREGELFF.